This T cell receptor beta chain was profiled in a study of T cell responses to AZD1222 COVID-19 vaccine. This clone occurred once. The antigen remains undetermined. Repertoires were generated with immunoSEQ multiplex PCR, while TCRdb's copy carries only in-frame clones and drops some. This table holds some 180,000 clones, around 93% found once. Study conclusions and caveats: Close to half of all spike-specific TCRs reportedly target regions of the variants that are unmutated. CD4 TCRs linked to vaccination spanned spike, dominating at 160-218 and 743-854.

Per the germline V gene, CDR1 is LNHDA and CDR2 is SQIVND (reference sequence). CDR3 length equals 15 residues. V was shortened by 7 bases and J by 2 bases, with 17 bases between the two germline ends. The chain has TRBV19 and TRBJ1-2, with D hard to call. This TCR derives from an adult who received the MenACWY meningococcal vaccine as a control. The material was peripheral blood, obtained 28 days after the second dose of the MenACWY control vaccine. CDR3 sequence (DNA): TGTGCCAGTATCCCCGATCACAGTCAGAACTATGGCTACACCTTC. Translated: CASIPDHSQNYGYTF.